The entry below describes one T cell receptor beta chain. Profiled with immunoSEQ multiplex PCR; TCRdb holds only in-frame clones, not every one. Seen here are approximately 59,000 clones, about 86% observed once, and the top ten hold approximately 4.8%. These data belong to a study of technical replicates of blood from a few donors. Per the germline V gene, CDR1 is LNHDA and CDR2 is SQIVND (reference sequence). The CDR3 has 14 amino acids. Trimming removed 5 bases from V and 2 bases from J, with 10 bases in between. The receptor was derived from a human donor in good health. Some clones in this sample may be carry-over from other donors' samples. The sample comprised PBMCs. The rearrangement joins TRBV19 to TRBJ1-5; D remains unclear. In DNA form, the CDR3 reads TGTGCCAGTAGTCTTACTGCGGGCAATCAGCCCCAGCATTTT. This translates into CASSLTAGNQPQHF.